Below are 3 T cell receptor beta chains sequenced from a single sample in a study of identical twins. TCRdb re-called the 5' RACE reads with MiXCR, one entry per CDR3 protein. The data show about 530,000 distinct CDR3 sequences, with approximately 20% seen just once and approximately 0.48% held by the top ten. This sample also belongs to another study, concerning yellow fever vaccine responses in identical twins.

Sequencing was carried out using CD4+ T cells sorted from blood. The receptors here all came from a woman between 18 and 29 years old in good health.

CDR3 nucleotide sequence: TGTGCCAGCCAGAAGGGCACAGATACGCAGTATTTT. It is translated as CASQKGTDTQYF. This rearrangement joins TRBV12-3 or TRBV12-4 to TRBJ2-3, with unresolved D. Trimming took 8 bases from V and 1 from J, leaving 7 bases between them. The CDR3 contains 12 residues.

This clonotype was observed a single time. The gene calls are TRBV20-1 and TRBJ2-5; 13 bases are shared with TRBD2. The CDR3 loop spans 19 amino acids. The V and J ends lost 3 bases and 4 bases, in that order; junction bases with no gene match: 17. Looked up from germline, CDR1 is DFQATT and CDR2 is SNEGSKA (reference sequence). CDR3 in DNA: TGCAGTGCTAGCGGGTCGGGACTAGCGGGGAGGTCTCTGAGAGAGACCCAGTACTTC. It codes for CSASGSGLAGRSLRETQYF.

This clonotype was observed a handful of times. This chain joins TRBV4-1 and TRBJ2-3; D is uncertain. Germline-derived CDR1 and CDR2 are MGHRA and YSYEKL. V dropped 0 bases and J dropped 4 bases, with 11 bases sitting between them. The CDR3 is made up of 15 amino acids. The CDR3 region is CASSQDKTIPDTQYF. CDR3 sequence (DNA): TGCGCCAGCAGCCAAGATAAGACGATCCCAGATACGCAGTATTTT.